These 11 T cell receptor beta chains were all obtained from the same sample, sequenced in a study of blood T cell repertoires in COVID-19. Sequenced by immunoSEQ multiplex PCR; TCRdb stores in-frame clones only, minus some. The sample holds 210,000 or so clones, 80% to 90% seen once. The sequenced sample consisted of PBMCs or T cells enriched from blood (not recorded which). These receptors were obtained from a woman aged 45-59 years who had been exposed to COVID-19.

This sequence joins TRBV3-1 (or the pseudogene TRBV3-2) and TRBJ1-4; D call uncertain. CDR1 is LGHDT and CDR2 is YNNKEL in the germline V gene (reference sequence). The CDR3 contains 13 residues. With 5 bases removed from V and 8 bases from J, the gap between germline ends came to 12 bases. CDR3 bases: TGTGCCAGCAGCGTGGCGGTTGGAGAAAAACTGTTTTTT. Its translation: CASSVAVGEKLFF.

This clone has a handful of counts. The rearrangement links TRBV5-1 to TRBJ2-5; TRBD2 matches 14 bases. CDR1 and CDR2 from the germline V gene are SGHRS and YFSETQ. V was clipped by 4 bases and J by 5 bases; unmatched bases: 7. This CDR3 spans 16 amino acids. Here the CDR3 reads CASSPQTSGGAETQYF. In DNA form, the CDR3 reads TGCGCCAGCAGCCCGCAGACTAGCGGGGGGGCGGAGACCCAGTACTTC.

DNA of the CDR3: TGTGCCACCAGTGGGAGGTTTCGCACCGGGGAGCTGTTTTTT. It specifies CATSGRFRTGELFF. V and J are TRBV24-1 and TRBJ2-2, with D possibly being TRBD2 (5 bases). Germline CDR1 KGHDR, CDR2 SFDVKD. CDR3 length: 14 residues. The germline V and J ends were trimmed by 5 bases and 4 bases, with 10 bases remaining between them.

The genes are TRBV6-5 and TRBJ1-5, with D unclear. Trimming cost V 4 bases and J 2 bases, with 15 bases left between them. In germline, CDR1 is MNHEY, CDR2 SVGAGI. The CDR3 is 16 amino acids. CDR3 coding DNA: TGTGCCAGCAGTTCCCTCGGTGGTCTCGGCAATCAGCCCCAGCATTTT. Translated: CASSSLGGLGNQPQHF.

The rearrangement joins TRBV9 to TRBJ2-1; 10 bases are a match to TRBD1. CDR1 SGDLS and CDR2 YYNGEE come from the germline V gene. With V trimmed by 4 bases and J by 0 bases, 4 bases remained unmatched. The CDR3 loop spans 16 amino acids. The CDR3 region is CASSPGQGSSYNEQFF. DNA of the CDR3: TGTGCCAGCAGCCCGGGACAGGGGAGCTCCTACAATGAGCAGTTCTTC.

The chain has TRBV4-1 and TRBJ1-3; D is uncertain. CDR3 length: 16 amino acids. From germline, CDR1 is MGHRA and CDR2 YSYEKL. Trimming removed 0 bases from V and 3 bases from J, with 12 bases in between. The CDR3 is CASSQDFRGGGNTIYF. CDR3 DNA: TGCGCCAGCAGCCAAGACTTCCGGGGTGGTGGAAACACCATATATTTT.

This clone was observed a single time. The genes are TRBV29-1 and TRBJ1-5, with 7 positions matching TRBD1. The CDR3 covers 12 residues. V dropped 7 bases and J dropped 5; count of bases not matched to a gene: 5. In germline, CDR1 is SQVTM, CDR2 ANQGSEA. This chain's CDR3 is CSAKTGDQPQHF. DNA of the CDR3: TGCAGCGCGAAAACAGGGGATCAGCCCCAGCATTTT.

The rearrangement joins TRBV9 to TRBJ2-1; TRBD1 matches at 7 bases. This CDR3 has 16 residues. The ends lost 0 bases at V and 8 bases at J; junction bases unmatched: 11. Germline V gene data show CDR1 as SGDLS and CDR2 as YYNGEE. CDR3 amino acids: CASSVASDRVRDEQFF. CDR3 sequence (DNA): TGTGCCAGCAGCGTAGCTTCTGACAGGGTACGCGATGAGCAGTTCTTC. Based on the CDR3 plus reference TRBV9 and TRBJ2-1, the full variable domain is DSGVTQTPKHLITATGQRVTLRCSPRSGDLSVYWYQQSLDQGLQFLIQYYNGEERAKGNILERFSAQQFPDLHSELNLSSLELGDSALYFCASSVASDRVRDEQFFGPGTRLTVL.

This clone was detected only a few times. V and J are TRBV19 and TRBJ2-3, with TRBD1 as a possible D gene (6 bases). The V gene's germline CDR1 is LNHDA and CDR2 SQIVND (reference sequence). Trimming left V 7 bases short and J 4 bases short, with 12 bases between. The CDR3 length is 13 residues. This chain's CDR3 is CASTRPGADTQYF. CDR3 coding DNA: TGTGCCAGTACGAGGCCAGGGGCAGATACGCAGTATTTT.

The chain employs TRBV10-3 and TRBJ1-2; no clear D. Germline-derived CDR1 and CDR2 are ENHRY and SYGVKD. The CDR3 totals 13 residues. The V end was cut by 2 bases, the J end by 8 bases, with 12 bases between. DNA for the CDR3: TGTGCCATCAGTGAGGGAGAGGGCGGGGGCTACACCTTC. Translating it yields CAISEGEGGGYTF.

The chain has TRBV28 and TRBJ2-7, with 7 bases identical to TRBD1. The CDR3 sequence is 14 residues long. Per the germline V gene, CDR1 is MDHEN and CDR2 is SYDVKM. With V trimmed by 6 bases and J by 6 bases, 11 bases remained unmatched. CDR3 in DNA: TGTGCCAGCAGCCTGACCGGGACAGTCAGCGAGCAGTACTTC. This sequence encodes CASSLTGTVSEQYF.